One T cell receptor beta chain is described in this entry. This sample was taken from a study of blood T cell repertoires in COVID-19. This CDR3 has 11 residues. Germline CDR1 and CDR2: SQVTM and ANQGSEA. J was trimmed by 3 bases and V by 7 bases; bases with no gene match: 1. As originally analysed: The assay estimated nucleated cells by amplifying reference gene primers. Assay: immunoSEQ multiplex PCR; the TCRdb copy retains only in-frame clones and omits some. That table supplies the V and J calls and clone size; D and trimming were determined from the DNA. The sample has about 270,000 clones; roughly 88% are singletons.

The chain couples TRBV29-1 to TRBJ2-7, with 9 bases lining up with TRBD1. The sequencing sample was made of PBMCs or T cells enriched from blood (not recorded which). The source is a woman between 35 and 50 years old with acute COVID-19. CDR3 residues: CSAGQGYEQYF. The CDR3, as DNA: TGCAGCGCGGGACAGGGCTACGAGCAGTACTTC.